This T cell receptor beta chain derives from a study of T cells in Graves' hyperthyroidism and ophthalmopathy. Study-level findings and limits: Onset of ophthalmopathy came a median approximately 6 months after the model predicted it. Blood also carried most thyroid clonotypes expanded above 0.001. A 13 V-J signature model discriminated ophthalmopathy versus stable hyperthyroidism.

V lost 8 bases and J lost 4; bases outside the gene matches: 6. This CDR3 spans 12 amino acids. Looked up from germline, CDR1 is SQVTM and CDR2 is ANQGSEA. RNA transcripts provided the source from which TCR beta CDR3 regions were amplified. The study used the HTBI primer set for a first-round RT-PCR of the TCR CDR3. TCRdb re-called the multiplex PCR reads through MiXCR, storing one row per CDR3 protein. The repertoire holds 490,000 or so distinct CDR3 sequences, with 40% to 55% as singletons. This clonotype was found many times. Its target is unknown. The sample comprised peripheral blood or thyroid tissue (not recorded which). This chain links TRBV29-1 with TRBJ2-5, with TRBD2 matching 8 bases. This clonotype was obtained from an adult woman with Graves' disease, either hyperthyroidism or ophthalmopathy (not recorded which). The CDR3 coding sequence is TGCAGCTACGGACTAGCAATAGAGACCCAGTACTTC. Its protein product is CSYGLAIETQYF.